This T cell receptor (beta chain) was recovered during a study of blood T cell repertoires in COVID-19. Background on the study: Acute-phase and convalescent COVID-19 samples originated in the United States, Italy and Spain.

Germline V lookup: CDR1 SGHKS, CDR2 YYEKEE (reference sequence). The CDR3 length is 13 residues. V was cut by 4 bases and J by 10 bases, with 12 bases left in between. Methods used by the authors: Nucleated cell number was recorded as an estimate derived from reference gene primer amplification. Data came from immunoSEQ multiplex PCR; TCRdb stores just in-frame clones and leaves some out. Clonal size and the V and J genes are those of that table, whereas D and trimming came from the DNA. The repertoire holds approximately 270,000 clones, with 80% to 95% as singletons. Everyone who took part was roughly 18 to 89 years old, and they came from about 25 US areas.

V and J are TRBV5-5 and TRBJ1-6, with D unclear. The sequence was collected from a man aged 35-49 years who had been exposed to COVID-19. Sample: PBMCs or T cells enriched from blood (not recorded which). DNA of the CDR3: TGTGCCAGCAGCGTCGATCAGAACTCACCCCTCCACTTT. This gives the protein CASSVDQNSPLHF.